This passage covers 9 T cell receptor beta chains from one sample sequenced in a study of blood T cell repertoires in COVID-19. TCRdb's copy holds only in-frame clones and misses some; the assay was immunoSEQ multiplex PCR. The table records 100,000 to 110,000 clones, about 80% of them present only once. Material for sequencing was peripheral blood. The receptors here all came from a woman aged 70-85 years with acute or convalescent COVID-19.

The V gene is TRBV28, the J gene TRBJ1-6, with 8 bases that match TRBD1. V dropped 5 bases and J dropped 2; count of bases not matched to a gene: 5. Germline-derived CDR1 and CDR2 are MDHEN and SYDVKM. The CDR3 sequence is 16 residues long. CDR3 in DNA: TGTGCCAGCAGTAAGACAGGGGTCACCTATAATTCACCCCTCCACTTT. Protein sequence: CASSKTGVTYNSPLHF.

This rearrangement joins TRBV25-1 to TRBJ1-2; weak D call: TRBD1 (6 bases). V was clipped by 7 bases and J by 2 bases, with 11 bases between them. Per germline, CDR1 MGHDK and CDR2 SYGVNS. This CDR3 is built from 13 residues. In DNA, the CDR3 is TGTGCCAGCAACGATGGACAGAACTATGGCTACACCTTC. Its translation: CASNDGQNYGYTF.

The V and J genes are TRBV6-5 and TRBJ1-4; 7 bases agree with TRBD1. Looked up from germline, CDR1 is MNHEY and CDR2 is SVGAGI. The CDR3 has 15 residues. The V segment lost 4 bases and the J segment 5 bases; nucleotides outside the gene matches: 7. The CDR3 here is CASSSDRARNEKLFF. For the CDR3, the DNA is TGTGCCAGCAGTTCTGACAGGGCTAGGAATGAAAAACTGTTTTTT.

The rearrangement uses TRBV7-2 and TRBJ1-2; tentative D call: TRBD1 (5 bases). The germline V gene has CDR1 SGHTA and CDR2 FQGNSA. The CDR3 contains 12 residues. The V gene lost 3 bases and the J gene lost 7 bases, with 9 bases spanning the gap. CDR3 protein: CASSFLGGGYTF. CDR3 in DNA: TGTGCCAGCAGCTTCCTGGGGGGTGGCTACACCTTC.

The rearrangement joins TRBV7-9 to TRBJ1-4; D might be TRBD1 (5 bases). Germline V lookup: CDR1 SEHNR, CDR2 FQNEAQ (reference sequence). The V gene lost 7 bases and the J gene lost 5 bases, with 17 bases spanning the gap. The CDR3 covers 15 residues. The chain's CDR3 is CASTRDGGVNEKLFF. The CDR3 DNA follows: TGTGCCAGCACCCGTGATGGAGGGGTGAATGAAAAACTGTTTTTT.

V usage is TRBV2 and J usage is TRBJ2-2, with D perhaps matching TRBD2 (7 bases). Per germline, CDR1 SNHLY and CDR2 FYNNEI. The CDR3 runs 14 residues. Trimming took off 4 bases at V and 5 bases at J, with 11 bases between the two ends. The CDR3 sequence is CASSGGRGTGELFF. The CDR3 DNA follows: TGTGCCAGCAGTGGGGGGCGGGGGACCGGGGAGCTGTTTTTT.

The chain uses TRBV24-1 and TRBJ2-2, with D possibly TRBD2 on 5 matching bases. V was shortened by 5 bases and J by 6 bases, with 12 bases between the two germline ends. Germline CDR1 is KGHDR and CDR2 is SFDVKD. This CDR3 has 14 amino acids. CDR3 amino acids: CATSGGWGAGELFF. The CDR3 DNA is TGTGCCACCAGTGGGGGATGGGGAGCCGGGGAGCTGTTTTTT.

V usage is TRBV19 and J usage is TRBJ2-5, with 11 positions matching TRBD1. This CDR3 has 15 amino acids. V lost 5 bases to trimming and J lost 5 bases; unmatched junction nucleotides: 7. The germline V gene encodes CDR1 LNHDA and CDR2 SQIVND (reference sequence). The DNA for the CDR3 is TGTGCCAGTAGTCCGCGGACAGGGGGCTGGGAGACCCAGTACTTC. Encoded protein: CASSPRTGGWETQYF.

The DNA for the CDR3 is TGTGCCAGCAGCCGCGGGGGGGCGCTCAATGAGCAGTTCTTC. It specifies CASSRGGALNEQFF. The V call is TRBV7-6, the J call TRBJ2-1, with 9 bases aligning to TRBD2. With V trimmed by 5 bases and J by 6 bases, 5 bases remained unmatched. Germline V gene data show CDR1 as SGHVS and CDR2 as FNYEAQ. The CDR3 spans 14 residues. Based on the CDR3 plus reference TRBV7-6 and TRBJ2-1, the full variable domain is GAGVSQSPRYKVTKRGQDVALRCDPISGHVSLYWYRQALGQGPEFLTYFNYEAQQDKSGLPNDRFSAERPEGSISTLTIQRTEQRDSAMYRCASSRGGALNEQFFGPGTRLTVL.